These 17 T cell receptor beta chains were sequenced from one sample in a study of T cell responses to AZD1222 COVID-19 vaccine (dated by TCRdb to about 2021). Libraries were prepared through the immunoSEQ multiplex PCR assay. Imported from immuneACCESS, the table was reduced by TCRdb to in-frame sequences with V and J called. These copies leave out some clones; in studies compared against another copy, an unresolved V gene accounts for under half, and the cause of the remainder is not known. The sample table lists 86,000 or so clones, roughly 86% of them with a count of one. The leading ten clones occupy roughly 6% of the sample. According to the study, the label for this sample's time point signals: about 28 days (+/-7) after the second vaccine dose. This material consisted of peripheral blood, taken 28 days after the second AZD1222 dose. The receptors were sampled from an adult who received the AZD1222 COVID-19 vaccine.

The chain has TRBV7-2 and TRBJ1-3; D remains ambiguous. V was pared by 5 bases and J by 0 bases, with 8 bases between. Germline CDR1 reads SGHTA; CDR2 reads FQGNSA. The CDR3 runs to 14 residues. The CDR3 bases are TGTGCCAGCAGCACCGCCGACTCTGGAAACACCATATATTTT. Residues: CASSTADSGNTIYF.

This chain connects TRBV28 to TRBJ2-7; D gene unclear. Germline values: CDR1 MDHEN, CDR2 SYDVKM. The V end lost 7 bases, the J end lost 0 bases, and 13 bases lay between the germline ends. The CDR3 sequence is 14 residues long. The CDR3 loop reads CASTTGAASYEQYF. Written as DNA, the CDR3 is TGTGCCAGCACCACGGGTGCCGCCTCCTACGAGCAGTACTTC.

The rearrangement joins TRBV5-1 to TRBJ2-1; 11 positions agree with TRBD2. The V and J ends lost 8 bases and 5 bases, in that order; junction bases with no gene match: 6. The CDR3 has 14 amino acids. Germline lookup yields CDR1 SGHRS and CDR2 YFSETQ. CDR3 region: CASLGTSGNNEQFF. The CDR3 nucleotides are TGCGCCAGTCTAGGGACTAGCGGCAACAATGAGCAGTTCTTC.

This sequence joins TRBV30 and TRBJ2-1; 12 nucleotides match TRBD2. Per germline, CDR1 GTSNPN and CDR2 SVGIG (reference sequence). The CDR3 contains 13 residues. Trimming cost V 3 bases and J 9 bases; bases outside gene matches: 3. The CDR3 bases are TGTGCCTGGAGGTGGACTAGCGGGGCTGAGCAGTTCTTC. Amino acids: CAWRWTSGAEQFF.

The chain couples TRBV28 to TRBJ2-2; D unclear. Per the germline V gene, CDR1 is MDHEN and CDR2 is SYDVKM. The CDR3 extends over 13 amino acids. V dropped 6 bases and J dropped 6 bases, with 11 bases sitting between them. CDR3 sequence (DNA): TGTGCCAGCAGCCTTAGAACGGCCGGGGAGCTGTTTTTT. Amino acid sequence: CASSLRTAGELFF.

This clone was observed a few times. The V and J genes are TRBV10-3 and TRBJ1-3; D is undetermined. Germline CDR1 ENHRY, CDR2 SYGVKD. V was shortened by 4 bases and J by 1 base, with 2 bases between the two germline ends. CDR3 size: 12 residues. Written as DNA, the CDR3 is TGTGCCATCAGTGGTTCTGGAAACACCATATATTTT. This encodes CAISGSGNTIYF.

The CDR3 region is CASSSDLNYGYTF. CDR3 nucleotides: TGTGCCAGCAGCTCCGACCTTAACTATGGCTACACCTTC. The chain carries TRBV14 and TRBJ1-2; D not resolved. Trimming shortened V by 5 bases and J by 1 base, and 8 bases separated the two germline ends. Germline V gene lookup returns CDR1 SGHDN and CDR2 FVKESK. The CDR3 is 13 residues long.

CDR3 loop: CASRLADVTPDTQYF. Here the CDR3 DNA reads TGCGCCAGCAGACTAGCGGACGTAACACCAGATACGCAGTATTTT. The rearrangement links TRBV5-1 to TRBJ2-3; 8 bases align to TRBD2. The CDR3 spans 15 residues. V dropped 5 bases and J dropped 4; count of bases not matched to a gene: 9. Per the germline V gene, CDR1 is SGHRS and CDR2 is YFSETQ. Full variable domain (missing parts from reference TRBV5-1 and TRBJ2-3): KAGVTQTPRYLIKTRGQQVTLSCSPISGHRSVSWYQQTPGQGLQFLFEYFSETQRNKGNFPGRFSGRQFSNSRSEMNVSTLELGDSALYLCASRLADVTPDTQYFGPGTRLTVL.

This clone was seen more than once but under ten times. The CDR3 loop is CASNPHHHEQYF. CDR3 DNA: TGTGCCAGCAATCCACACCACCACGAGCAGTACTTC. V usage is TRBV21-1 and J usage is TRBJ2-7; the table's D call, TRBD1, has no DNA check behind it. TRBV21-1 represents a pseudogene. There are 12 residues in the CDR3.

This chain connects TRBV21-1 to TRBJ2-6. TRBV21-1 is a pseudogene. This CDR3 comprises 16 residues. CDR3 residues: CASGKDGLSGANVLTF. DNA of the CDR3: TGTGCCAGCGGCAAGGACGGCCTTTCTGGGGCCAACGTCCTGACTTTC.

J is TRBJ1-1 and V is TRBV2; D not certain. V gave up 5 bases and J gave up 2 bases, with 18 bases separating them. This CDR3 spans 16 amino acids. Germline CDR1 is SNHLY and CDR2 is FYNNEI. Here the CDR3 DNA reads TGTGCCAGCAGTAGCCGTAGACCTAGCTTAAACACTGAAGCTTTCTTT. It codes for CASSSRRPSLNTEAFF.

The genes are TRBV29-1 and TRBJ2-7, with 7 bases matching TRBD1. This CDR3 has 14 residues. Looked up from germline, CDR1 is SQVTM and CDR2 is ANQGSEA. The junction had 18 bases not matched to a gene; V was cut back by 7 bases and J by 9 bases. The CDR3 DNA is TGCAGCGCAATTATGGGGGACAGACGTACGACGCAGTACTTC. This codes for CSAIMGDRRTTQYF.

V usage is TRBV7-2 and J usage is TRBJ2-7; 12 bases fit TRBD2. Looked up from germline, CDR1 is SGHTA and CDR2 is FQGNSA. This CDR3 contains 15 residues. The ends lost 2 bases at V and 3 bases at J; junction bases unmatched: 2. CDR3 coding DNA: TGTGCCAGCAGCTTACTAGCGGGGGGGAACTACGAGCAGTACTTC. Its translation is CASSLLAGGNYEQYF.

The table lists this clone with a count of one. This chain uses TRBV7-3 with TRBJ1-5; TRBD1 agrees at 9 bases. CDR3 length: 15 residues. J gave up 1 base and V 5 bases, and 3 bases lay outside the gene matches. Germline V gives CDR1 SGHTA, CDR2 FQGTGA. CDR3 residues: CASSPTGGSNQPQHF. The CDR3 DNA reads as TGTGCCAGCAGCCCAACAGGGGGCAGCAATCAGCCCCAGCATTTT.

The chain combines TRBV27 with TRBJ2-5; D might be TRBD2 (6 bases). Trimming removed 3 bases at V and 1 base at J, with 15 bases between. This CDR3 region has 16 residues. The V gene's germline CDR1 is MNHEY and CDR2 SMNVEV (reference sequence). CDR3 region: CASSLRGLPSQETQYF. The CDR3 bases are TGTGCCAGCAGTTTGCGGGGTCTCCCCTCCCAAGAGACCCAGTACTTC.

This clone was seen once. V gene TRBV27 combines with J gene TRBJ2-1; TRBD1 might be the D (6 bases). Germline V gives CDR1 MNHEY, CDR2 SMNVEV (reference sequence). The CDR3 has 16 residues. The germline V and J ends were trimmed by 5 bases and 1 base, with 15 bases remaining between them. CDR3 sequence reads: CASSEDRRRSYNEQFF. CDR3 DNA sequence: TGTGCCAGCAGTGAAGACAGGCGACGATCCTACAATGAGCAGTTCTTC.

Of note for this clone: Other DNA sequences from this sample encode an identical CDR3 as well. The V gene is TRBV3-1 (or the pseudogene TRBV3-2), the J gene TRBJ2-6; D is ambiguous. Between the trimmed V and J ends, which lost 8 bases and 1 base, there was a span of 6 bases. The CDR3 loop spans 13 amino acids. Germline V gene data show CDR1 as LGHDT and CDR2 as YNNKEL (reference sequence). CDR3 amino acids: CASSQSGANVLTF. CDR3 coding DNA: TGTGCCAGCTCCCAGTCTGGGGCCAACGTCCTGACTTTC.